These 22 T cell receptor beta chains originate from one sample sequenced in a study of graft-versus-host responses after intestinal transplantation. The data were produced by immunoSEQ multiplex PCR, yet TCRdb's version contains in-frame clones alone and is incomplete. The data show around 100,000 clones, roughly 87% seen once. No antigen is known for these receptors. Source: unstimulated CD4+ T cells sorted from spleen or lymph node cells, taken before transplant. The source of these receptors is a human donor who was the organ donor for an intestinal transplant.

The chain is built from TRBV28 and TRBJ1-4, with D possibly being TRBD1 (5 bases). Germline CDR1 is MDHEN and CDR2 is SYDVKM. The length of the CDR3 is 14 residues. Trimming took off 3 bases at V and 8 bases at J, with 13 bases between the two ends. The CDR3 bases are TGTGCCAGCAGTTTTAGCGGTCGGGGCGAAAAACTGTTTTTT. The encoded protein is CASSFSGRGEKLFF.

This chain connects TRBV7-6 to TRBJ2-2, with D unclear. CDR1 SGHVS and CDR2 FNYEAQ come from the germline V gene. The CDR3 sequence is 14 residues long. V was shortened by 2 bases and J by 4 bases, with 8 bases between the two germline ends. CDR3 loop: CASSLNRVTGELFF. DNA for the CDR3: TGTGCCAGCAGCTTAAACCGGGTCACCGGGGAGCTGTTTTTT.

This CDR3 reads CASSPQGGSNQPQHF. The CDR3 DNA reads TGTGCCAGCAGCCCACAGGGGGGAAGCAATCAGCCCCAGCATTTT. The rearrangement links TRBV7-9 to TRBJ1-5; the match to TRBD1 covers 8 bases. V shed 5 bases, J shed 1 base, and the junction held 4 bases outside the gene matches. The CDR3 is 15 amino acids. Germline CDR1 and CDR2: SEHNR and FQNEAQ (reference sequence).

In nucleotides, the CDR3 is TGTGCCAGCAGTCAACAGGGGGCGATGGCTGAAGCTTTCTTT. This gives the protein CASSQQGAMAEAFF. The chain has TRBV6-1 and TRBJ1-1; 9 bases are a match to TRBD1. Trimming at V came to 5 bases and at J to 6 bases, leaving 7 bases not matched to a gene. Germline lookup yields CDR1 MNHNS and CDR2 SASEGT. The CDR3 contains 14 residues.

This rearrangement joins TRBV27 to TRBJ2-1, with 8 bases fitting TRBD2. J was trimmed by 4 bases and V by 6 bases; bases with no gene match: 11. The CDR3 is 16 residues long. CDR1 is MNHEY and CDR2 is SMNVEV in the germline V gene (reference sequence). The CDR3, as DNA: TGTGCCAGCAGGACCACCAGCGGGGGCGTTTACAATGAGCAGTTCTTC. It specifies CASRTTSGGVYNEQFF.

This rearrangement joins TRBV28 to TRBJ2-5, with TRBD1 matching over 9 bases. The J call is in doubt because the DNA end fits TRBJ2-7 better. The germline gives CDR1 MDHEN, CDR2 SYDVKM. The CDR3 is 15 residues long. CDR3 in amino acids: CASSRDRAGLYEQYF. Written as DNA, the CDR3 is TGTGCCAGCAGCCGGGACAGGGCGGGGTTATACGAGCAGTACTTC.

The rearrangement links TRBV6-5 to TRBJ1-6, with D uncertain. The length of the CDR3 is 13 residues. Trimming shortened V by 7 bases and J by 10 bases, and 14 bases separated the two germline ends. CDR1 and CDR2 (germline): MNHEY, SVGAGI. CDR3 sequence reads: CASTGLYGSPLHF. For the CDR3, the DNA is TGTGCCAGCACAGGACTGTATGGATCACCCCTCCACTTT.

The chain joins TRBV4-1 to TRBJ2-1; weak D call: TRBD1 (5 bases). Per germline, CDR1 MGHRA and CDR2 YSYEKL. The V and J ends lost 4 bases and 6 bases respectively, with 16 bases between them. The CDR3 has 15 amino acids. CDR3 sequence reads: CASSRKGQGGNEQFF. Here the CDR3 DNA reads TGCGCCAGCAGCCGGAAGGGGCAAGGTGGCAATGAGCAGTTCTTC.

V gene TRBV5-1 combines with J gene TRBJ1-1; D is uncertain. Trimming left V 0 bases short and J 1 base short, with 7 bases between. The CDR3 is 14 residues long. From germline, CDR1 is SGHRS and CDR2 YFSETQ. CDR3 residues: CASSLGHTNTEAFF. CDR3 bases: TGCGCCAGCAGCTTGGGACACACGAACACTGAAGCTTTCTTT.

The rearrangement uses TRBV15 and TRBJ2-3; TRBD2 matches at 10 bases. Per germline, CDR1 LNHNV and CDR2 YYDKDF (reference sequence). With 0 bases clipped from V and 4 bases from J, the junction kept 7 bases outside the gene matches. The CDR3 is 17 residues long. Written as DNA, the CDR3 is TGTGCCACCAGCAGAGATCATAGCGGGGGGTTCGCAGATACGCAGTATTTT. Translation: CATSRDHSGGFADTQYF.

CDR3 sequence: CSAALIITFF. For the CDR3, the DNA is TGCAGTGCTGCCCTCATCATAACTTTCTTT. The rearrangement uses TRBV20-1 and TRBJ1-1; unclear D gene. The germline CDR1 and CDR2 sequences are DFQATT and SNEGSKA (reference sequence). Trimming left V 5 bases short and J 12 bases short, with 13 bases between. The CDR3 runs to 10 residues.

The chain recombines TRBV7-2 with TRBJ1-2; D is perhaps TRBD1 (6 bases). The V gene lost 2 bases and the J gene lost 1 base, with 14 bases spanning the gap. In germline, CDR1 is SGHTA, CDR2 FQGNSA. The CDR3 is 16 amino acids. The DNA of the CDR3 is TGTGCCAGCAGCTTACCTGTGCCAGGGGTTAACTATGGCTACACCTTC. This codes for CASSLPVPGVNYGYTF. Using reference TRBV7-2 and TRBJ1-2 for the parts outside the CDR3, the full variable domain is GAGVSQSPSNKVTEKGKDVELRCDPISGHTALYWYRQSLGQGLEFLIYFQGNSAPDKSGLPSDRFSAERTGGSVSTLTIQRTQQEDSAVYLCASSLPVPGVNYGYTFGSGTRLTVV.

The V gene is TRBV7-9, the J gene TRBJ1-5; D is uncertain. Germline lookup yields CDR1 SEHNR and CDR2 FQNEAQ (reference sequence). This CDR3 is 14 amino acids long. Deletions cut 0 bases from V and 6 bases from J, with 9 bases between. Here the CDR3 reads CASSLAGRSQPQHF. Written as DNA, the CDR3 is TGTGCCAGCAGCTTAGCGGGTAGGAGTCAGCCCCAGCATTTT.

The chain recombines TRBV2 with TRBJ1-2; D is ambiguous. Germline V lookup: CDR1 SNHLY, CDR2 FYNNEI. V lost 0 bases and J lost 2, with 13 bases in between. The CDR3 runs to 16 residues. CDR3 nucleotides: TGTGCCAGCAGTGAAGCCCGGGCCGCCGTGAACTATGGCTACACCTTC. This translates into CASSEARAAVNYGYTF.

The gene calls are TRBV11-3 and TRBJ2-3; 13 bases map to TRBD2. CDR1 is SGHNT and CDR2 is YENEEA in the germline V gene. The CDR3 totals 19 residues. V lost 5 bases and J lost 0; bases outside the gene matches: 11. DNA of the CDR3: TGTGCCAGCAGCAAAAGGACTAGCGGGGGCCTATTCAGCACAGATACGCAGTATTTT. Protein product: CASSKRTSGGLFSTDTQYF.

The CDR3 loop is CAISDAGRVNSRGYTF. CDR3 nucleotide sequence: TGTGCCATCAGTGATGCAGGGAGAGTTAATTCTAGGGGCTACACCTTC. The chain combines TRBV10-3 with TRBJ1-2, with a tentative D call TRBD1 (5 bases). This CDR3 has 16 residues. Trimming pared 3 bases from V and 8 bases from J, leaving 22 bases between. The V gene's germline CDR1 is ENHRY and CDR2 SYGVKD.

This chain's CDR3 is CASSPAVTSGGAFGGELFF. CDR3 DNA sequence: TGCGCCAGCAGCCCGGCGGTGACTAGCGGGGGGGCCTTCGGCGGGGAGCTGTTTTTT. The chain uses TRBV5-1 and TRBJ2-2; 14 positions agree with TRBD2. The CDR3 loop spans 19 amino acids. V lost 4 bases, J lost 7 bases, and 15 bases stayed unmatched. CDR1 is SGHRS and CDR2 is YFSETQ in the germline V gene.

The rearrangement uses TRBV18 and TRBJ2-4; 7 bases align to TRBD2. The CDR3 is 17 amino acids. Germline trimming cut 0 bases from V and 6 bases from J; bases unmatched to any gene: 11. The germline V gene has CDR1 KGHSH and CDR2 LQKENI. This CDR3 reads CASSPPAGRVAGNIQYF. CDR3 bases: TGTGCCAGCTCACCACCGGCGGGCAGGGTAGCGGGAAACATTCAGTACTTC. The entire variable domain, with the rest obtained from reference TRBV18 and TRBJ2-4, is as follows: NAGVMQNPRHLVRRRGQEARLRCSPMKGHSHVYWYRQLPEEGLKFMVYLQKENIIDESGMPKERFSAEFPKEGPSILRIQQVVRGDSAAYFCASSPPAGRVAGNIQYFGAGTRLSVL.

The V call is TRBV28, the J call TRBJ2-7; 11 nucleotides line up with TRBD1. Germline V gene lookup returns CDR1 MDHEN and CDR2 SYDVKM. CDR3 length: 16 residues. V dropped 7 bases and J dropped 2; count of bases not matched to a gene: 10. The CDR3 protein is CASTEGGDRGAYEQYF. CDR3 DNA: TGTGCCAGCACCGAGGGAGGGGACAGGGGGGCCTACGAGCAGTACTTC.

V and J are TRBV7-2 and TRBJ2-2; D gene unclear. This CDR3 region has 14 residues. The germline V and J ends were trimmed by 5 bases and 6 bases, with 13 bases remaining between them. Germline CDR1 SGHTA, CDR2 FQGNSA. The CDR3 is CASSLSGLAGELFF. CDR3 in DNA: TGTGCCAGCAGCCTATCCGGGCTAGCCGGGGAGCTGTTTTTT.

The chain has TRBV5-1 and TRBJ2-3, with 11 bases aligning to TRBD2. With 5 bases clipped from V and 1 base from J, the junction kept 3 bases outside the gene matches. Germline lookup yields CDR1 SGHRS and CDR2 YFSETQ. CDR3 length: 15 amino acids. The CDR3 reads CASRTSGDRTDTQYF. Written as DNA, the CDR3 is TGCGCCAGCAGGACTAGCGGGGACCGCACAGATACGCAGTATTTT.

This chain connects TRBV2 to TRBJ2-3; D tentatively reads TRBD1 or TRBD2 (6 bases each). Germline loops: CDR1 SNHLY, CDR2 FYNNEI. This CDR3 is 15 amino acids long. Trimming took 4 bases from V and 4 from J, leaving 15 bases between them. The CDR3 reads CASSGDGGLADTQYF. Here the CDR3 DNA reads TGTGCCAGCAGTGGGGACGGGGGCCTGGCAGATACGCAGTATTTT.